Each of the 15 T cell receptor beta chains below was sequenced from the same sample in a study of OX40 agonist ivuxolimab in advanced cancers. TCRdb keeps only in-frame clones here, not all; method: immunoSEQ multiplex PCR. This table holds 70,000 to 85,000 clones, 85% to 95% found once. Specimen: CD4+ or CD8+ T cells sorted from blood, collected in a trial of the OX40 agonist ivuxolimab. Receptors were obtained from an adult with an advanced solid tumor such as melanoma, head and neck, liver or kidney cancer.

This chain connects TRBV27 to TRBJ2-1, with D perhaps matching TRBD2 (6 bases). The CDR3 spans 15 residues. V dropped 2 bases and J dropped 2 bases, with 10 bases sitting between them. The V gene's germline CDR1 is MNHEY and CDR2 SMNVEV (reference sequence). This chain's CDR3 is CASSLAGRAYNEQFF. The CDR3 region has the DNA TGTGCCAGCAGTTTAGCGGGGCGCGCCTACAATGAGCAGTTCTTC.

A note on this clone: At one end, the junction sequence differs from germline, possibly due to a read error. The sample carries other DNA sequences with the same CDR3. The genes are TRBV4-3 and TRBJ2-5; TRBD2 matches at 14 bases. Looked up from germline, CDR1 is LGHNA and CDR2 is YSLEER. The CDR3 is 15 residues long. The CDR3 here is CASSPGLAGDETQYF. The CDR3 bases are TGCGCCAGTAGCCCGGGACTAGCGGGAGATGAGACCCAGTACTTC.

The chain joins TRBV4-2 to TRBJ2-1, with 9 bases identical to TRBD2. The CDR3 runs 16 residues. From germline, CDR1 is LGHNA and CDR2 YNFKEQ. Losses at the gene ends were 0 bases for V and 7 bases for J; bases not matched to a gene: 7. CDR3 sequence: CASSQDLAGGANEQFF. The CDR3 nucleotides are TGTGCCAGCAGCCAAGATTTGGCGGGAGGGGCTAATGAGCAGTTCTTC.

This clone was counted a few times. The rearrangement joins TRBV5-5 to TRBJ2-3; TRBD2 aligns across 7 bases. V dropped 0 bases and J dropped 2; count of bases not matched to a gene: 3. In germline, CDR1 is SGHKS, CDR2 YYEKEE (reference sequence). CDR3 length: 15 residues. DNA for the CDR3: TGTGCCAGCAGCTTGGTAGCGGGCCACACAGATACGCAGTATTTT. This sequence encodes CASSLVAGHTDTQYF.

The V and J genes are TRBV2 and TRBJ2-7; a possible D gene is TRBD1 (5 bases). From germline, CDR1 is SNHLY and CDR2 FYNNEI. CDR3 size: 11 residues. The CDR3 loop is CASSEATVIFV. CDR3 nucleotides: TGTGCCAGCAGTGAGGCGACAGTTATATTCGTC.

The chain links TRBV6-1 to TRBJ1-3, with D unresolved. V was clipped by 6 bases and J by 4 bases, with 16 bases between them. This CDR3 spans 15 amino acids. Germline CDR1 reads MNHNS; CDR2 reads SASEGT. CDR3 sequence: CASSPGRSTGNTIYF. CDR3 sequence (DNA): TGTGCCAGCAGCCCCGGACGCTCTACGGGAAACACCATATATTTT.

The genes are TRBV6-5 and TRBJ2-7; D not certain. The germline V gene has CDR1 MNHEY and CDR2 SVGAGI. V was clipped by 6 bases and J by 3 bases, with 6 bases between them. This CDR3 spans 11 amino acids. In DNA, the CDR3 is TGTGCCAGCAGGACCCTCTACGAGCAGTACTTC. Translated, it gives CASRTLYEQYF.

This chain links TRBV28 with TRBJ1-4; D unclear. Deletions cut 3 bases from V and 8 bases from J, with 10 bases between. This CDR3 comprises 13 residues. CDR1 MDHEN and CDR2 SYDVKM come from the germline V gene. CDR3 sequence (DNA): TGTGCCAGCAGTTTTGACCCTGGGGAAAAACTGTTTTTT. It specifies CASSFDPGEKLFF.

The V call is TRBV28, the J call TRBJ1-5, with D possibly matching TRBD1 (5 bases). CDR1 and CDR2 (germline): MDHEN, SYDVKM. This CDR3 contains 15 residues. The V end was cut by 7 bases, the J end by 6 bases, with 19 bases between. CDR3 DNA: TGTGCCAGCACTGGGGGAGGGGAGTCGAGTCAGCCCCAGCATTTT. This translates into CASTGGGESSQPQHF.

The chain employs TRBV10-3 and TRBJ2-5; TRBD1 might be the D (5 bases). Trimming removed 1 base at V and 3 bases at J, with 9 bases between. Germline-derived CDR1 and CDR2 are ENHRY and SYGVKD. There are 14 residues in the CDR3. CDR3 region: CAISELQGKETQYF. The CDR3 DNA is TGTGCCATCAGTGAGTTGCAGGGTAAAGAGACCCAGTACTTC.

DNA of the CDR3: TGTGCCAGCAGCTTAAGGACAGGGGATGAGCAGTTCTTC. It encodes CASSLRTGDEQFF. The chain has TRBV7-3 and TRBJ2-1; 9 bases match TRBD1. Losses at the gene ends were 1 base for V and 8 bases for J; bases not matched to a gene: 0. CDR1 SGHTA and CDR2 FQGTGA come from the germline V gene. The length of the CDR3 is 13 residues. Variable domain in full (rest from reference TRBV7-3 and TRBJ2-1): GAGVSQTPSNKVTEKGKYVELRCDPISGHTALYWYRQSLGQGPEFLIYFQGTGAADDSGLPNDRFFAVRPEGSVSTLKIQRTERGDSAVYLCASSLRTGDEQFFGPGTRLTVL.

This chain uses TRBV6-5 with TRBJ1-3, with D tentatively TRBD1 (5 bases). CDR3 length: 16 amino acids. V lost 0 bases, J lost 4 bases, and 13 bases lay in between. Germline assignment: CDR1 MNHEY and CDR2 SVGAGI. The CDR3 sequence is CASSYSSGTYGNTIYF. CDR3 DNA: TGTGCCAGCAGTTACTCTTCCGGGACGTACGGAAACACCATATATTTT.

The CDR3 spells CASSPLGQDSGNTIYF. CDR3 bases: TGTGCCAGCAGCCCCTTAGGTCAAGACTCTGGAAACACCATATATTTT. The genes are TRBV7-9 and TRBJ1-3; D is uncertain. V lost 5 bases to trimming and J lost 0 bases, with 14 bases between them. Germline loops: CDR1 SEHNR, CDR2 FQNEAQ (reference sequence). The CDR3 length is 16 residues.

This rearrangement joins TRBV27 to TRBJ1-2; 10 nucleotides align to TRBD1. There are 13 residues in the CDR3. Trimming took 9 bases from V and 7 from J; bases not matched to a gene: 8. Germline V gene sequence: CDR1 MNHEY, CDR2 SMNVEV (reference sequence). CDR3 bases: TGTGCCAGTAGTGGGACAGGGGAGGGTGGCTACACCTTC. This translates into CASSGTGEGGYTF.

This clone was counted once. CDR3: CSVEVPGRWDEAFF. The DNA for the CDR3 is TGCAGCGTTGAAGTACCAGGTAGATGGGATGAAGCTTTCTTT. The chain recombines TRBV29-1 with TRBJ1-1; D is unclear. CDR3 size: 14 residues. The V and J ends lost 1 base and 7 bases respectively, with 16 bases between them. From germline, CDR1 is SQVTM and CDR2 ANQGSEA.